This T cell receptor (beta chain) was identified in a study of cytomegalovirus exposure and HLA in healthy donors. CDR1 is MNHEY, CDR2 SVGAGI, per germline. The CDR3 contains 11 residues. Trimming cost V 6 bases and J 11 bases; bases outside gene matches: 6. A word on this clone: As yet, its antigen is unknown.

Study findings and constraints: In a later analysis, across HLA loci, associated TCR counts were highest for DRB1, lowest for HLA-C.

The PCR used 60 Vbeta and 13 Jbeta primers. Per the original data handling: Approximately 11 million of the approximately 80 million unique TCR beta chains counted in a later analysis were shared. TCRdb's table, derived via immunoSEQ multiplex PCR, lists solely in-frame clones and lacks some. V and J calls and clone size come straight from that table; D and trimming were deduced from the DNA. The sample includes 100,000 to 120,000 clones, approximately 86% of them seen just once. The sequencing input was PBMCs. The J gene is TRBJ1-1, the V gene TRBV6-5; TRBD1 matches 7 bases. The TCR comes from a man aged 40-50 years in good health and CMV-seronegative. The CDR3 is CASRGQVGAFF. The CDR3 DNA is TGTGCCAGCAGAGGACAGGTTGGGGCTTTCTTT.